This T cell receptor (beta chain) was captured in a study of OX40 agonist ivuxolimab in advanced cancers. Germline assignment: CDR1 GTSNPN and CDR2 SVGIG (reference sequence). The CDR3 is 14 amino acids. V lost 2 bases and J lost 7; bases outside the gene matches: 9. Produced via immunoSEQ multiplex PCR; TCRdb's table is partial and in-frame only. The sample yields 45,000 or so clones, 88% seen once. The V and J genes are TRBV30 and TRBJ1-2; 8 nucleotides line up with TRBD1. The TCR sequence derives from an adult with an advanced solid tumor such as melanoma, head and neck, liver or kidney cancer. The material sequenced was CD4+ or CD8+ T cells sorted from blood, taken in a trial of the OX40 agonist ivuxolimab. As DNA, the CDR3 is TGTGCCTGGAGTTTCCAGGGGGCGACGGGTGGCTACACCTTC. Its translation is CAWSFQGATGGYTF. Full variable domain (outside the CDR3, taken from reference TRBV30 and TRBJ1-2): SQTIHQWPATLVQPVGSPLSLECTVEGTSNPNLYWYRQAAGRGLQLLFYSVGIGQISSEVPQNLSASRPQDRQFILSSKKLLLSDSGFYLCAWSFQGATGGYTFGSGTRLTVV.